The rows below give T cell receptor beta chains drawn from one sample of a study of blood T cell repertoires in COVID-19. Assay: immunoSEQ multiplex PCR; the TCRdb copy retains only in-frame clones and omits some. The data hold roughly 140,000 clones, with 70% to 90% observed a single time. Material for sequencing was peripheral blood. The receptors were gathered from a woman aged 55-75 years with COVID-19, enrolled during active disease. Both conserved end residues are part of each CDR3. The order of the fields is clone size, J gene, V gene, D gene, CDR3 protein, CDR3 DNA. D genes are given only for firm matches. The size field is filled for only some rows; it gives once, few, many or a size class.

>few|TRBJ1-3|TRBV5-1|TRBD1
CASSSATGGGNTIYF
TGCGCCAGCAGCTCCGCGACAGGGGGTGGAAACACCATATATTTT
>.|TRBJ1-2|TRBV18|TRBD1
CASSPGQVNYGYTF
TGTGCCAGCTCACCAGGACAGGTTAACTATGGCTACACCTTC
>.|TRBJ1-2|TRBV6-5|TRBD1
CASIRGTGGMGYTF
TGTGCCAGCATTAGAGGGACAGGAGGGATGGGCTACACCTTC
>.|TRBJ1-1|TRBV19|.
CASTQGPTNTEAFF
TGTGCCAGTACGCAGGGCCCTACCAACACTGAAGCTTTCTTT
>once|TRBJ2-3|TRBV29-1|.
CSVTRQESTDTQYF
TGCAGCGTTACCAGACAGGAGAGCACAGATACGCAGTATTTT
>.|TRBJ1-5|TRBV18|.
CASSPDQGTGQPQHF
TGTGCCAGCTCACCAGATCAGGGGACGGGACAGCCCCAGCATTTT
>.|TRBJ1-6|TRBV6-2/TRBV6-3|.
CASSYGQLFGAAPLHF
TGTGCCAGCAGTTACGGACAGCTCTTCGGTGCGGCACCCCTCCACTTT
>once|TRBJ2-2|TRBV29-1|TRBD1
CSVEDRLDTGELFF
TGCAGCGTTGAGGACAGGTTGGACACCGGGGAGCTGTTTTTT
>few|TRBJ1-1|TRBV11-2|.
CASSLRDWVNTEAFF
TGTGCCAGCAGCCTTAGGGACTGGGTGAACACTGAAGCTTTCTTT
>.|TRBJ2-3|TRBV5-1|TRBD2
CASSSILAGGAADTQYF
TGCGCCAGCAGCTCTATACTAGCGGGGGGTGCGGCAGATACGCAGTATTTT
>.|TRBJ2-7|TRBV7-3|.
CASSLPGYEQYF
TGTGCCAGCAGCTTACCCGGGTACGAGCAGTACTTC
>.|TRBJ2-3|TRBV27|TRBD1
CASPPPGQGRSDTQYF
TGTGCCAGCCCGCCCCCGGGACAGGGTCGGTCAGATACGCAGTATTTT
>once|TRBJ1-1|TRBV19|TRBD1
CASSNRDRATEAFF
TGTGCCAGTAGTAACCGGGACAGGGCCACTGAAGCTTTCTTT
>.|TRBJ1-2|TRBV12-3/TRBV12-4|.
CASSFLAGGYTF
TGTGCCAGCAGTTTTCTGGCAGGCGGCTACACCTTC
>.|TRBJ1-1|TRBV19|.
CASSPQGYTEAFF
TGTGCCAGTAGTCCTCAGGGTTACACTGAAGCTTTCTTT
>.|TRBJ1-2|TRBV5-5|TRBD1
CASSSGQGALGYTF
TGTGCCAGCAGCTCGGGACAGGGGGCGCTGGGCTACACCTTC
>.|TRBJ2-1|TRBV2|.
CASSEWQSDYNEQFF
TGTGCCAGCAGTGAGTGGCAGTCAGACTACAATGAGCAGTTCTTC
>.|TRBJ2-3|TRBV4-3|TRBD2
CASSQDQIFRDYLSDTQYF
TGCGCCAGCAGCCAAGATCAAATATTTCGGGACTACCTTTCCGATACGCAGTATTTT
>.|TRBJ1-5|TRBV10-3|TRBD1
CAISESGGKNQPQHF
TGTGCCATCAGTGAGTCAGGGGGCAAGAATCAGCCCCAGCATTTT
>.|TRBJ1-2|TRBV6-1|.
CASSEDGREYGYTF
TGTGCCAGCAGTGAAGATGGCAGGGAATATGGCTACACCTTC
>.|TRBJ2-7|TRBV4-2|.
CASSQVGGAKNEQYF
TGTGCCAGCAGCCAAGTTGGGGGGGCGAAGAACGAGCAGTACTTC
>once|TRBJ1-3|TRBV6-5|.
CASSSTEGNTIYF
TGTGCCAGCAGTTCTACTGAGGGAAACACCATATATTTT
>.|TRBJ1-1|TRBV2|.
CASSELGAMNTEAFF
TGTGCCAGCAGTGAGCTGGGGGCGATGAACACTGAAGCTTTCTTT
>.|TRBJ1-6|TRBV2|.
CASIPSGNSPLHF
TGTGCCAGCATCCCATCAGGGAATTCACCCCTCCACTTT
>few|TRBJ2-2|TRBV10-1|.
CASSVGGHRGTGELFF
TGCGCCAGCAGTGTGGGGGGGCACCGTGGCACCGGGGAGCTGTTTTTT
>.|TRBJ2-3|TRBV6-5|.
CASNHDRTDTQYF
TGTGCCAGCAATCATGACAGGACAGATACGCAGTATTTT
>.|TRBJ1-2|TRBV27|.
CASSLYGGDYGYTF
TGTGCCAGCAGTTTATATGGGGGGGACTATGGCTACACCTTC
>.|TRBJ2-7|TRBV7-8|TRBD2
CASSLNPQDPGGGEQYF
TGTGCCAGCAGCTTAAACCCCCAAGACCCGGGGGGTGGCGAGCAGTACTTC
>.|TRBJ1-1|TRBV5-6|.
CASSRGFQNTEAFF
TGTGCCAGCAGCAGGGGGTTTCAGAACACTGAAGCTTTCTTT
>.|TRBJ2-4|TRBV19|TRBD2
CASSIDPGLQNIQYF
TGTGCCAGTAGTATAGATCCGGGACTACAAAACATTCAGTACTTC
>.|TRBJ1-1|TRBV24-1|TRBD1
CATSPGGWGTEAFF
TGTGCCACCAGTCCAGGGGGCTGGGGCACTGAAGCTTTCTTT
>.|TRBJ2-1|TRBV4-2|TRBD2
CASSQDVTSGSYNEQFF
TGTGCCAGCAGCCAAGATGTAACTAGCGGATCCTACAATGAGCAGTTCTTC
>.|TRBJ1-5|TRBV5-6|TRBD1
CASSLGQGLRNQPQHF
TGTGCCAGCAGCTTGGGACAGGGACTGCGCAATCAGCCCCAGCATTTT
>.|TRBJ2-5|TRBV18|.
CASSPTQPTGEETQYF
TGTGCCAGCTCACCAACCCAGCCAACGGGGGAAGAGACCCAGTACTTC
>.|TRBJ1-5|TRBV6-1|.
CASSEAWGDQPQHF
TGTGCCAGCAGTGAAGCATGGGGGGACCAGCCCCAGCATTTT
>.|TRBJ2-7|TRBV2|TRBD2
CASSEAGGFAYEQYF
TGTGCCAGCAGTGAAGCCGGGGGGTTCGCGTACGAGCAGTACTTC
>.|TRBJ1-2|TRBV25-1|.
CASSGGLYGYTF
TGTGCCAGCAGTGGGGGCCTATATGGCTACACCTTC